Following are 17 T cell receptor beta chains from one sample sequenced in a study of cytomegalovirus exposure and HLA in healthy donors. Both 60 Vbeta primers and 13 Jbeta primers went into the PCR. Sequenced by immunoSEQ multiplex PCR; TCRdb stores in-frame clones only, minus some. The sample holds over 150,000 clones, 75% to 85% seen once. What was sequenced was PBMCs. These TCRs come from a woman aged 45-65 years in good health and CMV-seronegative.

J is TRBJ2-1 and V is TRBV9, with TRBD2 matching over 11 bases. The V gene end was trimmed by 4 bases and the J gene end by 3 bases; junction bases not matched to a gene: 12. This CDR3 region has 18 residues. Per the germline V gene, CDR1 is SGDLS and CDR2 is YYNGEE. CDR3 protein: CASSPGGSGRGGYNEQFF. For the CDR3, the DNA is TGTGCCAGCAGCCCCGGGGGTAGCGGGAGGGGGGGCTACAATGAGCAGTTCTTC.

The chain links TRBV6-1 to TRBJ1-1; TRBD1 agrees at 9 bases. V was clipped by 6 bases and J by 4 bases; unmatched bases: 3. The CDR3 covers 13 residues. Germline assignment: CDR1 MNHNS and CDR2 SASEGT. The CDR3 protein is CASRQGAITEAFF. As DNA, the CDR3 is TGTGCCAGCAGACAGGGGGCTATCACTGAAGCTTTCTTT.

V and J are TRBV2 and TRBJ1-1, with D possibly being TRBD1 (5 bases). The germline CDR1 and CDR2 sequences are SNHLY and FYNNEI. The V and J ends lost 6 bases and 2 bases respectively, with 13 bases between them. The CDR3 is 14 amino acids. This CDR3 is CASRGGGGNTEAFF. CDR3 sequence (DNA): TGTGCCAGCAGGGGGGGTGGGGGTAACACTGAAGCTTTCTTT.

The chain links TRBV9 to TRBJ2-2; 7 nucleotides align to TRBD2. CDR1 and CDR2 (germline): SGDLS, YYNGEE. This CDR3 is built from 15 residues. V lost 2 bases and J lost 1; bases outside the gene matches: 2. The CDR3 coding sequence is TGTGCCAGCAGCGTCTGGGGGGGGAACACCGGGGAGCTGTTTTTT. It codes for CASSVWGGNTGELFF.

This chain joins TRBV2 and TRBJ2-5; weak D call: TRBD2 (5 bases). The CDR3 runs 13 residues. The germline V and J ends were trimmed by 9 bases and 4 bases, with 15 bases remaining between them. Germline lookup yields CDR1 SNHLY and CDR2 FYNNEI. As DNA, the CDR3 is TGTGCCAGTCAGATCCGGGGTCCAGAGACCCAGTACTTC. It codes for CASQIRGPETQYF.

The V call is TRBV27, the J call TRBJ2-3, with 10 bases that match TRBD1. Germline loops: CDR1 MNHEY, CDR2 SMNVEV (reference sequence). J lost 0 bases, V lost 7 bases, and 19 bases had no gene match. CDR3 length: 20 residues. The chain's CDR3 is CASKKRYTTGTGESTDTQYF. The CDR3, as DNA: TGTGCCAGCAAGAAGAGGTACACAACCGGGACAGGGGAAAGCACAGATACGCAGTATTTT.

The chain carries TRBV19 and TRBJ2-3; D is unresolved. V dropped 1 base and J dropped 3 bases, with 8 bases sitting between them. The germline CDR1 and CDR2 sequences are LNHDA and SQIVND (reference sequence). CDR3 length: 14 amino acids. CDR3: CASSIVARTDTQYF. The CDR3 nucleotides read TGTGCCAGTAGTATAGTGGCGAGGACAGATACGCAGTATTTT.

The rearrangement uses TRBV6-5 and TRBJ2-5; 7 bases map to TRBD2. V trimming: 0 bases; J trimming: 4 bases; junction bases outside the gene matches: 5. CDR1 and CDR2 from the germline V gene are MNHEY and SVGAGI. The CDR3 covers 15 residues. The CDR3 region has the DNA TGTGCCAGCAGTTACTCGTCCGGGAGGCTAGAGACCCAGTACTTC. Protein sequence: CASSYSSGRLETQYF.

This chain joins TRBV15 and TRBJ2-5, with a tentative D call TRBD2 (5 bases). The end of the DNA aligns better with TRBJ2-7, so the J call may be wrong. The CDR3 consists of 11 residues. The germline V gene has CDR1 LNHNV and CDR2 YYDKDF (reference sequence). The CDR3 region has the DNA TGTGCCACCAGAGCGGAGGACGAGCAGTACTTC. Its protein product is CATRAEDEQYF.

The rearrangement uses TRBV11-2 and TRBJ1-1, with D possibly being TRBD1 (5 bases). V shed 1 base and J shed 4 bases, with 10 bases lying between them. CDR3 length: 14 residues. Per the germline V gene, CDR1 is SGHAT and CDR2 is FQNNGV. Here the CDR3 reads CASSLGGGITEAFF. The CDR3 bases are TGTGCCAGCAGCTTAGGGGGCGGTATCACTGAAGCTTTCTTT. Filled out from reference TRBV11-2 and TRBJ1-1, the complete variable domain reads EAGVAQSPRYKIIEKRQSVAFWCNPISGHATLYWYQQILGQGPKLLIQFQNNGVVDDSQLPKDRFSAERLKGVDSTLKIQPAKLEDSAVYLCASSLGGGITEAFFGQGTRLTVV.

V and J are TRBV4-3 and TRBJ1-2; TRBD1 matches at 7 bases. CDR1 and CDR2 from the germline V gene are LGHNA and YSLEER. This CDR3 contains 15 residues. V lost 2 bases and J lost 3; bases outside the gene matches: 6. The CDR3 protein is CASSQKTGPHYGYTF. As DNA, the CDR3 is TGCGCCAGCAGCCAAAAGACAGGGCCCCACTATGGCTACACCTTC.

CDR3 sequence reads: CTSSHLQGGAGTDTQYF. DNA for the CDR3: TGCACCAGCAGCCACCTACAGGGGGGAGCTGGCACAGATACGCAGTATTTT. The chain employs TRBV1 and TRBJ2-3; the table's D call of TRBD1 was not tested on the DNA. TRBV1 is recorded as a pseudogene. This CDR3 region has 17 residues.

Remarks on this clone: The CDR3 does not end in the conserved phenylalanine or tryptophan, so this is likely a read error. The CDR3 is CASSLAQSTGELFL. CDR3 DNA: TGCGCCAGCAGCTTGGCCCAGTCGACCGGGGAGCTGTTTCTT. The chain is built from TRBV5-1 and TRBJ2-2; D gene unclear. V dropped 0 bases and J dropped 5 bases, with 8 bases sitting between them. Per the germline V gene, CDR1 is SGHRS and CDR2 is YFSETQ. The CDR3 runs to 14 residues.

This clone was detected only once. The CDR3 protein is CASSVTGNYGYTF. The CDR3, as DNA: TGTGCCAGCAGCGTGACAGGGAACTATGGCTACACCTTC. This rearrangement joins TRBV9 to TRBJ1-2, with 7 bases aligning to TRBD1. The CDR3 totals 13 residues. Trimming cost V 2 bases and J 2 bases; bases outside gene matches: 0. Germline values: CDR1 SGDLS, CDR2 YYNGEE.

The chain links TRBV27 to TRBJ1-5, with TRBD1 matching over 11 bases. The CDR3 loop spans 17 amino acids. Germline V gene lookup returns CDR1 MNHEY and CDR2 SMNVEV (reference sequence). V shed 4 bases and J 7 bases; nucleotides not matched to a gene: 12. The CDR3 loop is CASSSTWTGGGRQPQHF. The CDR3, as DNA: TGTGCCAGCAGTTCCACGTGGACAGGGGGCGGGAGGCAGCCCCAGCATTTT.

This chain connects TRBV11-1 to TRBJ1-2; TRBD1 matches 7 bases. The CDR3 has 15 residues. CDR1 and CDR2 (germline): SGHAT, FQDESV (reference sequence). V dropped 5 bases and J dropped 3; count of bases not matched to a gene: 9. CDR3: CASSHTGQEYYGYTF. CDR3 sequence (DNA): TGTGCCAGCAGCCACACTGGACAGGAATACTATGGCTACACCTTC. The complete variable domain, with remaining parts taken from reference TRBV11-1 and TRBJ1-2, reads EAEVAQSPRYKITEKSQAVAFWCDPISGHATLYWYRQILGQGPELLVQFQDESVVDDSQLPKDRFSAERLKGVDSTLKIQPAELGDSAMYLCASSHTGQEYYGYTFGSGTRLTVV.

In this sample, this clone turned up a few times. The chain couples TRBV18 to TRBJ1-4; 12 nucleotides agree with TRBD1. Germline CDR1 and CDR2: KGHSH and LQKENI. The CDR3 is 16 residues long. Trimming took 4 bases from V and 5 from J; bases not matched to a gene: 5. CDR3 DNA: TGTGCCAGCTCACGAGGGACAGGGGGCCTCAATGAAAAACTGTTTTTT. Its translation: CASSRGTGGLNEKLFF.